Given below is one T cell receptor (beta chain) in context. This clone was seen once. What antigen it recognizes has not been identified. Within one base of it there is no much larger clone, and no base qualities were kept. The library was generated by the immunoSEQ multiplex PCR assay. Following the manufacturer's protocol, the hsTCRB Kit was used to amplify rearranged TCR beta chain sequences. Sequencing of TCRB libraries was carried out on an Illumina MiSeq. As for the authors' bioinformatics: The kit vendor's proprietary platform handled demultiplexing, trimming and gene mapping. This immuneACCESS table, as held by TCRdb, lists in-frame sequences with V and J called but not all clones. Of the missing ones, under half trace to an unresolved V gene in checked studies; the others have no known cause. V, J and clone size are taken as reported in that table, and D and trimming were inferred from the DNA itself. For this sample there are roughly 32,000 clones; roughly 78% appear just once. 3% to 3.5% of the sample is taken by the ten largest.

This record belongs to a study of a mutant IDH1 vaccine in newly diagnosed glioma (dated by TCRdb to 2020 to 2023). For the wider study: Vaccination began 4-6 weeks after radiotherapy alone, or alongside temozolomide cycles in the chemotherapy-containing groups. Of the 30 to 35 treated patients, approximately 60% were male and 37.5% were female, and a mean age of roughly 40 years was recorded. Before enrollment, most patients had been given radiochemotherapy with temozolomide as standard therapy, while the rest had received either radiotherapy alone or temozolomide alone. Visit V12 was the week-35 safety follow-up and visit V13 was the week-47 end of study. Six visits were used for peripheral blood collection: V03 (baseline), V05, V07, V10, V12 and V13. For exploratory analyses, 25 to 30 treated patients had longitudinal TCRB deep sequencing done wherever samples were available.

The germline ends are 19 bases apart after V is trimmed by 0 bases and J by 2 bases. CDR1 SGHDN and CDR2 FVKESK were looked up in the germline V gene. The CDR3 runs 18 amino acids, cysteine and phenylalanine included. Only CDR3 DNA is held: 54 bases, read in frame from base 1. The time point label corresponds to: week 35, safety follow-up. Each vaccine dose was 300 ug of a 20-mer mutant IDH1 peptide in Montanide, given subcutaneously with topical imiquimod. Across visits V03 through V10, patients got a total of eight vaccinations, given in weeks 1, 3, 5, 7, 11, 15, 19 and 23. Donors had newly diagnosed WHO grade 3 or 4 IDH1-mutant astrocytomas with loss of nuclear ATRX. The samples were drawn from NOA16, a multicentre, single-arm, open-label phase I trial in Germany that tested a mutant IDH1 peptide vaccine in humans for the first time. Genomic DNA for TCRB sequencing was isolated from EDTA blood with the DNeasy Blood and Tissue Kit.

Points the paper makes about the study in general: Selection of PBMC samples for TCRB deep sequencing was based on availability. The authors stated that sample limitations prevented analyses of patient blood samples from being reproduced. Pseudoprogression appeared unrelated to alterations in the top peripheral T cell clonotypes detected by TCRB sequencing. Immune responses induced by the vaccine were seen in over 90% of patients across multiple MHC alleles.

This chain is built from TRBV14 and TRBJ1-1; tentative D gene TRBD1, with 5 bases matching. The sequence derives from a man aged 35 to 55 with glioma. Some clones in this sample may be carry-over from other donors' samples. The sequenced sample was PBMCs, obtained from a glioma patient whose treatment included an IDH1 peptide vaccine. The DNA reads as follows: TGTGCCAGCAGCCAAGAAGCCTGGACACGGGCCAGCAACACTGAAGCTTTCTTT. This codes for CASSQEAWTRASNTEAFF.